Below, 27 T cell receptor beta chains from the same sample are listed, as sequenced in a study of blood T cells in healthy people across ages. For the second PCR, which ran for about 6 to 12 cycles, a sample-barcoded 5' primer and a J-beta primer mix were used. TCRdb redid the calling of the 5' RACE reads with MiXCR, one entry per CDR3 protein. The table has about a million distinct CDR3 sequences, around 54% seen once. Sequenced material: blood. The receptors were sampled from a woman aged 55-70 years in good health.

This clonotype was seen a single time. The chain has TRBV6-2 or TRBV6-3 and TRBJ1-5, with D possibly matching TRBD1 (5 bases). Germline CDR1 reads MNHEY; CDR2 reads SVGEGT. The CDR3 covers 19 residues. The ends were cut back, 7 bases at V and 0 bases at J, with 25 bases in the middle. DNA of the CDR3: TGTGCCAGCAAAAAAGAGGACAATCTCCCTTCCTTTAGCAATCAGCCCCAGCATTTT. Translating gives CASKKEDNLPSFSNQPQHF.

As to this clonotype: One junction end does not reproduce the germline sequence, and a read error may be involved. This chain links TRBV11-2 with TRBJ2-6; D perhaps matches TRBD1 (5 bases). Germline V lookup: CDR1 SGHAT, CDR2 FQNNGV. The CDR3 is made up of 18 amino acids. The CDR3 region has the DNA TGTGCCAGCAGCTTAGATCTGGGAAGGCTTAGTGGGGCCAACGTCCCGACTTTC. Translation: CASSLDLGRLSGANVPTF. The full variable domain, rest sourced from reference TRBV11-2 and TRBJ2-6, is EAGVAQSPRYKIIEKRQSVAFWCNPISGHATLYWYQQILGQGPKLLIQFQNNGVVDDSQLPKDRFSAERLKGVDSTLKIQPAKLEDSAVYLCASSLDLGRLSGANVPTFGAGSRLTVL.

This clonotype was seen once. This sequence joins TRBV29-1 and TRBJ1-2; D might be TRBD1 (5 bases). The V and J ends lost 6 bases and 6 bases respectively, with 14 bases between them. Germline V gives CDR1 SQVTM, CDR2 ANQGSEA. This CDR3 is built from 12 residues. The CDR3 region is CSVELGPNGYTF. The DNA of the CDR3 is TGCAGCGTCGAGCTGGGGCCCAATGGCTACACCTTC.

This clonotype was detected a few times. This rearrangement joins TRBV12-3 or TRBV12-4 to TRBJ2-7; 7 bases agree with TRBD1. The V segment lost 6 bases and the J segment 7 bases; nucleotides outside the gene matches: 9. The CDR3 is 13 amino acids. In DNA, the CDR3 is TGTGCCAGCAGGGGCTCGAGGGGGCGGGAGCAGTACTTC. Protein product: CASRGSRGREQYF.

The V and J genes are TRBV20-1 and TRBJ2-1, with TRBD1 matching 9 bases. Germline loops: CDR1 DFQATT, CDR2 SNEGSKA (reference sequence). The CDR3 totals 15 residues. V lost 3 bases, J lost 3 bases, and 6 bases stayed unmatched. In DNA form, the CDR3 reads TGCAGTGCTAGGGACGGGACAGGGATCTACAATGAGCAGTTCTTC. Its protein product is CSARDGTGIYNEQFF.

Only one count was recorded for this clonotype. V usage is TRBV25-1 and J usage is TRBJ2-1, with D tentatively TRBD2 (6 bases). With 1 base removed from V and 2 bases from J, the gap between germline ends came to 9 bases. The CDR3 runs to 15 residues. Germline CDR1 MGHDK, CDR2 SYGVNS. The CDR3 region is CASSESGVTYNEQFF. CDR3 bases: TGTGCCAGCAGTGAATCGGGAGTTACCTACAATGAGCAGTTCTTC.

This rearrangement joins TRBV25-1 to TRBJ2-3, with D uncertain. This CDR3 comprises 15 residues. V lost 2 bases and J 1 base, leaving 10 bases between the germline ends. CDR1 and CDR2 (germline): MGHDK, SYGVNS. CDR3 in amino acids: CASSEGRFRTDTQYF. The CDR3 nucleotides are TGTGCCAGCAGTGAAGGGCGGTTCCGCACAGATACGCAGTATTTT.

The J gene is TRBJ2-3, the V gene TRBV20-1, with 10 bases identical to TRBD2. V was clipped by 3 bases and J by 7 bases; unmatched bases: 10. The CDR3 length is 15 residues. The germline gives CDR1 DFQATT, CDR2 SNEGSKA (reference sequence). This chain's CDR3 is CSASSLAGEGNTQYF. The CDR3, as DNA: TGCAGTGCTAGTTCCCTAGCGGGAGAGGGTAATACGCAGTATTTT.

This clonotype occurred a few times. The V gene is TRBV20-1, the J gene TRBJ2-4, with TRBD1 matching 7 bases. J was trimmed by 4 bases and V by 0 bases; bases with no gene match: 6. Germline V gene data show CDR1 as DFQATT and CDR2 as SNEGSKA (reference sequence). The CDR3 spans 15 residues. CDR3 loop: CSARDFRDRKNIQYF. The CDR3 bases are TGCAGTGCTAGAGATTTCCGGGACAGAAAAAACATTCAGTACTTC.

This clonotype appeared a single time. The chain employs TRBV28 and TRBJ1-5; TRBD1 aligns across 9 bases. The CDR3 extends over 15 amino acids. Germline V CDR1 and CDR2: MDHEN, SYDVKM. Germline trimming cut 6 bases from V and 7 bases from J; bases unmatched to any gene: 10. The CDR3 nucleotides are TGTGCCAGCAGAAAACCGGGACAGGGAAACCAGCCCCAGCATTTT. It is translated as CASRKPGQGNQPQHF. Drawing the rest from reference TRBV28 and TRBJ1-5, the complete variable domain is DVKVTQSSRYLVKRTGEKVFLECVQDMDHENMFWYRQDPGLGLRLIYFSYDVKMKEKGDIPEGYSVSREKKERFSLILESASTNQTSMYLCASRKPGQGNQPQHFGDGTRLSIL.

The rearrangement uses TRBV5-6 and TRBJ1-1; 7 bases map to TRBD1. Germline V gives CDR1 SGHDT, CDR2 YYEEEE. The J segment lost 4 bases and the V segment lost 5 bases, leaving 5 bases of the junction unmatched. The CDR3 consists of 13 residues. CDR3 sequence: CASRRTGVTEAFF. DNA of the CDR3: TGTGCCAGCAGACGCACAGGGGTCACTGAAGCTTTCTTT.

Only a few counts were recorded for this clonotype. J is TRBJ2-1 and V is TRBV2; 8 bases are a match to TRBD1. Trimming at V came to 6 bases and at J to 7 bases, leaving 5 bases not matched to a gene. The germline V gene has CDR1 SNHLY and CDR2 FYNNEI. The CDR3 contains 13 residues. The CDR3 region is CASRRDRWNEQFF. Written as DNA, the CDR3 is TGTGCCAGCAGAAGGGACAGGTGGAATGAGCAGTTCTTC.

This clonotype occurred a few times. The V call is TRBV7-6, the J call TRBJ2-7; maybe TRBD1 (6 bases). The V gene lost 5 bases and the J gene lost 2 bases, with 16 bases spanning the gap. The germline V gene encodes CDR1 SGHVS and CDR2 FNYEAQ. The CDR3 is made up of 15 amino acids. CDR3 region: CASSPQVGAPYEQYF. Here the CDR3 DNA reads TGTGCCAGCAGCCCTCAGGTGGGGGCCCCCTACGAGCAGTACTTC.

This clonotype was detected only once. The chain's CDR3 is CASSLIRGWDEQYF. In nucleotides, the CDR3 is TGTGCCAGCAGCTTAATCCGGGGATGGGACGAGCAGTACTTC. V and J are TRBV7-2 and TRBJ2-7; possible D gene TRBD2, 5 bases. V was shortened by 2 bases and J by 5 bases, with 13 bases between the two germline ends. Germline loops: CDR1 SGHTA, CDR2 FQGNSA. The CDR3 contains 14 residues.

The chain carries TRBV7-2 and TRBJ2-3; 8 nucleotides align to TRBD1. Germline CDR1 reads SGHTA; CDR2 reads FQGNSA. The length of the CDR3 is 15 residues. V dropped 7 bases and J dropped 6; count of bases not matched to a gene: 12. CDR3 in amino acids: CASTISRGQSDTQYF. CDR3 DNA sequence: TGTGCCAGCACCATCTCCAGGGGGCAGTCCGATACGCAGTATTTT.

The CDR3 DNA is TGTGCCAGCAGCCAAGATCGGGCGACACAAGAGACCCAGTACTTC. This sequence encodes CASSQDRATQETQYF. This chain joins TRBV3-1 and TRBJ2-5, with D uncertain. This CDR3 comprises 15 residues. Trimming stripped 0 bases from V and 2 bases from J, with 10 bases between. The V gene's germline CDR1 is LGHDT and CDR2 YNNKEL (reference sequence).

V is TRBV18 and J is TRBJ1-2; D is unresolved. The CDR3 totals 15 residues. In germline, CDR1 is KGHSH, CDR2 LQKENI. V lost 0 bases, J lost 0 bases, and 8 bases lay in between. The CDR3 DNA reads TGTGCCAGCTCACCACCAAACAGTCCTAACTATGGCTACACCTTC. Its translation is CASSPPNSPNYGYTF.

The chain has TRBV4-1 and TRBJ2-7; TRBD1 agrees at 8 bases. The CDR3 sequence is 16 residues long. Unmatched junction bases numbered 7, after V lost 1 base and J lost 2 bases. Germline assignment: CDR1 MGHRA and CDR2 YSYEKL. The CDR3 bases are TGCGCCAGCAGCCAAGGACAGGGGCCTCAAACCTACGAGCAGTACTTC. Translation gives CASSQGQGPQTYEQYF.

The chain has TRBV5-1 and TRBJ1-2; TRBD1 might be the D (5 bases). The CDR3 runs 12 residues. From germline, CDR1 is SGHRS and CDR2 YFSETQ. V lost 6 bases and J lost 8, with 14 bases in between. CDR3 protein: CASTSSGDGYTF. The CDR3 nucleotides are TGCGCCAGCACCTCTTCGGGGGACGGCTACACCTTC.

The chain is built from TRBV3-1 and TRBJ2-1; 11 nucleotides align to TRBD2. The trim removed 4 bases at V and 7 bases at J, leaving 6 bases unmatched. Germline values: CDR1 LGHDT, CDR2 YNNKEL (reference sequence). This CDR3 has 15 amino acids. Here the CDR3 reads CASSPIAGGGNEQFF. The CDR3 DNA follows: TGTGCCAGCAGCCCCATAGCGGGAGGGGGGAATGAGCAGTTCTTC.

This chain uses TRBV2 with TRBJ2-1; 7 bases match TRBD1. After removal of 4 bases from V and 9 bases from J, the junction contained 12 bases not matched to a gene. The CDR3 contains 15 residues. Germline V gene data show CDR1 as SNHLY and CDR2 as FYNNEI. The CDR3 sequence: CASSVVRQGGGEQFF. Written as DNA, the CDR3 is TGTGCCAGCAGTGTAGTGAGACAGGGTGGAGGTGAGCAGTTCTTC. The entire variable domain, with the rest obtained from reference TRBV2 and TRBJ2-1, is as follows: EPEVTQTPSHQVTQMGQEVILRCVPISNHLYFYWYRQILGQKVEFLVSFYNNEISEKSEIFDDQFSVERPDGSNFTLKIRSTKLEDSAMYFCASSVVRQGGGEQFFGPGTRLTVL.

The V call is TRBV28, the J call TRBJ1-4; 9 nucleotides line up with TRBD1. Germline CDR1 and CDR2: MDHEN and SYDVKM. J gave up 7 bases and V 6 bases, and 9 bases lay outside the gene matches. The CDR3 is 15 amino acids. CDR3 DNA: TGTGCCAGCAGACAATACAGGGGGCAAGGTGAAAAACTGTTTTTT. This gives the protein CASRQYRGQGEKLFF.

This clonotype was recorded a few times. J is TRBJ2-3 and V is TRBV29-1, with 9 bases fitting TRBD1. V was clipped by 6 bases and J by 4 bases; unmatched bases: 5. The length of the CDR3 is 13 residues. Looked up from germline, CDR1 is SQVTM and CDR2 is ANQGSEA. The CDR3 DNA follows: TGCAGCGTGGGGACAGGGTTGCCAGATACGCAGTATTTT. Translating it yields CSVGTGLPDTQYF.

This chain links TRBV7-8 with TRBJ2-7, with D tentatively TRBD2 (5 bases). The better agreement between TRBJ2-5 and the DNA end casts doubt on the J call. The germline V gene has CDR1 SGHVS and CDR2 FQNEAQ. CDR3 length equals 14 residues. The CDR3 nucleotides read TGTGCCAGCAGCTTAATAGCTCGGAGGGAGACCCAGTACTTC. This sequence encodes CASSLIARRETQYF.

The chain employs TRBV6-6 and TRBJ2-3; tentative D call: TRBD2 (5 bases). Trimming left V 6 bases short and J 4 bases short, with 8 bases between. The CDR3 length is 12 residues. CDR1 MNHNY and CDR2 SVGAGI come from the germline V gene (reference sequence). CDR3 in amino acids: CASRAEADTQYF. In nucleotides, the CDR3 is TGTGCCAGCAGAGCGGAAGCAGATACGCAGTATTTT.

This clonotype has only a few counts. The CDR3: CASSYLNGINQPQHF. DNA of the CDR3: TGTGCCAGCAGTTACTTGAACGGTATAAATCAGCCCCAGCATTTT. This chain links TRBV6-2 or TRBV6-3 with TRBJ1-5, with D unresolved. There are 15 residues in the CDR3. V was trimmed by 1 base and J by 4 bases, leaving 11 bases between them. Germline V gene data show CDR1 as MNHEY and CDR2 as SVGEGT.

This clonotype was detected a few times. The genes are TRBV10-3 and TRBJ2-5; D ambiguous. CDR1 is ENHRY, CDR2 SYGVKD, per germline. V shed 3 bases and J shed 6 bases, with 17 bases lying between them. The CDR3 is 15 residues long. CDR3 sequence reads: CAISDSLLRGQTQYF. The CDR3 nucleotides are TGTGCCATCAGTGACTCACTACTAAGAGGACAGACCCAGTACTTC.